The rows below give T cell receptor beta chains drawn from one sample of a study of cytomegalovirus exposure and HLA in healthy donors. Repertoires were generated with immunoSEQ multiplex PCR, while TCRdb's copy carries only in-frame clones and drops some. In the table there are over 100,000 clones, approximately 79% of which are singletons. The sample consisted of PBMCs. All receptors derive from a man in his sixties in good health and CMV-seropositive. Both conserved end residues are part of each CDR3. D genes are given only for firm matches. Not all rows give a size; the values are once, few, many and, for expanded clones, a class.

d_gene	abundance	j_gene	v_gene	CDR3aa	CDR3nt
NA	NA	TRBJ1-3	TRBV29-1	CSVVGGSSGNTIYF	TGCAGCGTTGTAGGCGGGAGCTCTGGAAACACCATATATTTT
NA	NA	TRBJ1-3	TRBV6-1	CASRNGVNTIYF	TGTGCCAGTCGTAACGGGGTTAACACCATATATTTT
TRBD2	NA	TRBJ2-1	TRBV4-3	CASSRAGGLYNEQFF	TGCGCCAGCAGCCGAGCGGGAGGGCTGTACAATGAGCAGTTCTTC
TRBD1	NA	TRBJ2-7	TRBV6-6	CASRNQGADEQYF	TGTGCCAGCAGGAACCAGGGGGCGGACGAGCAGTACTTC
TRBD1	NA	TRBJ1-6	TRBV27	CASSLSGGQAASSYNSPLHF	TGTGCCAGCAGTTTATCGGGGGGACAGGCTGCGAGCTCCTATAATTCACCCCTCCACTTT
TRBD1	once	TRBJ1-6	TRBV4-3	CASSQDLTGTGVGNSPLHF	TGCGCCAGCAGCCAAGATTTGACCGGGACAGGGGTTGGTAATTCACCCCTCCACTTT
TRBD1	once	TRBJ2-1	TRBV5-1	CASSLATGIFNEQFF	TGCGCCAGCAGCTTAGCGACAGGGATCTTCAATGAGCAGTTCTTC
TRBD1	few	TRBJ2-2	TRBV5-1	CASSGQGAITGELFF	TGCGCCAGTTCGGGACAGGGGGCGATAACCGGGGAGCTGTTTTTT
TRBD1	NA	TRBJ1-5	TRBV5-5	CASSSGTGGNQPQHF	TGTGCCAGCAGCTCCGGGACAGGGGGCAATCAGCCCCAGCATTTT
TRBD1	NA	TRBJ2-7	TRBV7-2	CASSRQGGSYEQYF	TGTGCCAGCTCCCGACAGGGTGGGTCCTACGAGCAGTACTTC
NA	NA	TRBJ2-3	TRBV6-1	CASSLHTDTQYF	TGTGCCAGCAGCTTACACACAGATACGCAGTATTTT
TRBD2	NA	TRBJ2-1	TRBV28	CASSSSSGGPSYNEQFF	TGTGCCAGCAGTTCGTCTAGCGGGGGGCCGTCCTACAATGAGCAGTTCTTC
TRBD1	NA	TRBJ2-2	TRBV5-4	CASSSDRAMYIGELFF	TGTGCCAGCAGCTCTGACAGGGCGATGTATATCGGGGAGCTGTTTTTT
NA	once	TRBJ2-5	TRBV15	CATSTTGTSQRETQYF	TGTGCCACCAGCACAACCGGGACTTCCCAAAGAGAGACCCAGTACTTC
NA	once	TRBJ1-4	TRBV28	CAVGRANEKLFF	TGTGCCGTAGGGAGGGCTAATGAAAAACTGTTTTTT
TRBD1	NA	TRBJ2-1	TRBV19	CASSDRGNEQFF	TGTGCCAGTAGTGACAGGGGCAATGAGCAGTTCTTC
TRBD1	NA	TRBJ1-6	TRBV7-8	CASSPRQGNSPLHF	TGTGCCAGCAGTCCCCGACAGGGGAACTCACCCCTCCACTTT
NA	once	TRBJ1-2	TRBV29-1	CSVEGGLRNGYTF	TGCAGCGTTGAAGGGGGGCTTAGGAATGGCTACACCTTC
TRBD2	NA	TRBJ2-3	TRBV6-1	CASSEALSGRGGTDTQYF	TGTGCCAGCAGTGAAGCTCTAAGCGGGAGAGGGGGCACAGATACGCAGTATTTT
NA	NA	TRBJ2-1	TRBV13	CASSLPEGYNEQFF	TGTGCCAGCAGCTTGCCCGAGGGTTACAATGAGCAGTTCTTC
NA	NA	TRBJ1-1	TRBV7-9	CSSSLNRYLDGF	TGTTCCAGCAGCTTAAACAGGTACCTTGATGGGTTT
TRBD1	NA	TRBJ1-5	TRBV6-1	CASSELTGQGQPQHF	TGTGCCAGCAGTGAATTGACAGGGCAGGGACAGCCCCAGCATTTT
NA	once	TRBJ1-2	TRBV19	CASAQEGDYGYTF	TGTGCCAGTGCACAGGAAGGAGACTATGGCTACACCTTC
NA	NA	TRBJ1-4	TRBV7-8	CASSNPGAANEKLFF	TGTGCCAGCAGCAACCCAGGGGCAGCTAATGAAAAACTGTTTTTT
TRBD1	NA	TRBJ2-5	TRBV5-6	CASTTTGWETQYF	TGTGCCAGCACAACGACAGGGTGGGAGACCCAGTACTTC